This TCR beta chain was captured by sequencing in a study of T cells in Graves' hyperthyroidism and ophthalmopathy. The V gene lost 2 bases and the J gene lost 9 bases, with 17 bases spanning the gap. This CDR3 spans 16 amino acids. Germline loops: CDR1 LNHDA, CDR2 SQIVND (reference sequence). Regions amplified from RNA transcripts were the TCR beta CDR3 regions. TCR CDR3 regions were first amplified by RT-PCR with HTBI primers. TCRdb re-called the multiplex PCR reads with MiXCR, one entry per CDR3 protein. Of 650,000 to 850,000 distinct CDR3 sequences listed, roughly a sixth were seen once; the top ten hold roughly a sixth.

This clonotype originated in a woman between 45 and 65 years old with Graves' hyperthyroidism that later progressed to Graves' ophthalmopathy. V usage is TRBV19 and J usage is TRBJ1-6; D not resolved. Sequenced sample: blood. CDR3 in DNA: TGTGCCAGTAGTATACGGCAGCCGGAATATGGTTCACCCCTCCACTTT. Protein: CASSIRQPEYGSPLHF.